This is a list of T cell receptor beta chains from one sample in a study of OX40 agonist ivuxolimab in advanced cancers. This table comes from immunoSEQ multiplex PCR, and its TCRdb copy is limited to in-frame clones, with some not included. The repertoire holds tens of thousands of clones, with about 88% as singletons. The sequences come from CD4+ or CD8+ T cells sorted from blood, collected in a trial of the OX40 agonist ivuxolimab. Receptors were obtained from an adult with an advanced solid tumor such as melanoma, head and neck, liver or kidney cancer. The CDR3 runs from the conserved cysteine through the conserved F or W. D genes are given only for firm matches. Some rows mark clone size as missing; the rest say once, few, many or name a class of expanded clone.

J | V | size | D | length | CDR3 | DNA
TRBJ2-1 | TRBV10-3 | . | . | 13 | CAIRGIIGNEQFF | TGTGCCATCAGGGGAATAATTGGCAATGAGCAGTTCTTC
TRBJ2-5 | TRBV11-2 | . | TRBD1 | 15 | CASSPRTGGGETQYF | TGTGCCAGCAGCCCACGGACAGGGGGCGGGGAGACCCAGTACTTC
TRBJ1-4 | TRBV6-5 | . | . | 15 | CASSGGGLSNEKLFF | TGTGCCAGCTCCGGGGGAGGCCTATCAAATGAAAAACTGTTTTTT
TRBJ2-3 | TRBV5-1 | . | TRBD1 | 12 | CASSKDRETQYF | TGCGCCAGCAGCAAGGACAGGGAGACGCAGTATTTT
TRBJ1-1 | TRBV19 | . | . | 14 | CASTWGNRNTEAFF | TGTGCGTCCACTTGGGGTAATCGGAACACTGAAGCTTTCTTT
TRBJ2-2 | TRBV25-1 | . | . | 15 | CASSEGERDTGELFF | TGTGCCAGCAGTGAGGGGGAGCGGGACACCGGGGAGCTGTTTTTT
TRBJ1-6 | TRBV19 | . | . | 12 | CASSIFGSPLHF | TGTGCCAGTAGTATTTTTGGATCACCCCTCCACTTT
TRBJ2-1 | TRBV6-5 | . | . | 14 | CATFRHLRSNEQFF | TGTGCCACCTTCCGACACCTAAGGTCCAATGAGCAGTTCTTC
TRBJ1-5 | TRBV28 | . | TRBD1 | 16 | CASSSAGPGGSQPQHF | TGTGCCAGCAGTTCCGCGGGCCCAGGGGGTAGTCAGCCCCAGCATTTT
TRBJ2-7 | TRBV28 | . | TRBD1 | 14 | CASSLAGQGREQYF | TGTGCCAGCAGTTTAGCGGGACAGGGCAGGGAGCAGTACTTC
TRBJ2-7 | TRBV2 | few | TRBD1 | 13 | CASRQGAGYEQYF | TGTGCCAGCAGGCAGGGGGCAGGCTACGAGCAGTACTTC
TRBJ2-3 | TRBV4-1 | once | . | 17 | CASSQGIQGPKADTQYF | TGCGCCAGCAGCCAAGGAATACAGGGCCCAAAGGCAGATACGCAGTATTTT
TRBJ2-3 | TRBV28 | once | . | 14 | CASSLGGPGDTQYF | TGTGCCAGCAGTTTAGGTGGGCCGGGAGATACGCAGTATTTT
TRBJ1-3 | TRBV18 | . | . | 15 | CASSPNYDSGNTIYF | TGTGCCAGCTCACCCAATTACGACTCTGGAAACACCATATATTTT
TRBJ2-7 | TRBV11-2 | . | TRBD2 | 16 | CASRLTTSGSSYEQYF | TGTGCCAGCAGACTCACAACTAGCGGGAGCTCCTACGAGCAGTACTTC
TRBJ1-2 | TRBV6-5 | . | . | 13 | CASSLQNNYGYTF | TGTGCCAGCAGCCTACAGAATAACTATGGCTACACCTTC
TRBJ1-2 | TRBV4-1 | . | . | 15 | CASSQGEGVDSGYTF | TGCGCCAGCAGCCAAGGGGAGGGGGTAGATAGCGGCTACACCTTC
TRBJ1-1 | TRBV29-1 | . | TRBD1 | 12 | CSVGQANTEAFF | TGCAGCGTCGGACAGGCGAACACTGAAGCTTTCTTT
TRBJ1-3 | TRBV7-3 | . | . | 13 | CASSPGSGNTIYF | TGTGCCAGCAGCCCAGGGTCCGGAAACACCATATATTTT
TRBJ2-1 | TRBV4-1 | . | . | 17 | CASSHAGTGSPGNEQFF | TGCGCCAGCAGCCATGCCGGGACTGGTTCTCCGGGGAATGAGCAGTTCTTC
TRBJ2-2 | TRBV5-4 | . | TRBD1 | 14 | CASRAGTGPGELFF | TGTGCCAGCAGGGCCGGGACAGGGCCCGGGGAGCTGTTTTTT
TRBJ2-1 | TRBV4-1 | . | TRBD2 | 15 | CASSQVGLAGAQQFF | TGCGCCAGCAGCCAAGTGGGCCTAGCGGGAGCCCAGCAGTTCTTC
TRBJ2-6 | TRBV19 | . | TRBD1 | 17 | CASSLITGAPGANVLTF | TGTGCCAGTAGTCTTATTACAGGGGCTCCTGGAGCCAACGTCCTGACTTTC
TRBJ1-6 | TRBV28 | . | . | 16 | CASSYQGSSYNSPLHF | TGTGCCAGCAGTTATCAGGGTAGCTCCTATAATTCACCCCTCCACTTT
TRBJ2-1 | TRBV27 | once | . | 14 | CASREAVLEGEQFF | TGTGCCAGCAGGGAGGCAGTCCTAGAGGGTGAGCAGTTCTTC